One and the same sample provided the 21 T cell receptor beta chains below, sequenced in a study of blood T cell repertoires in COVID-19. TCRdb keeps only in-frame clones here, not all; method: immunoSEQ multiplex PCR. Of approximately 190,000 clones in the sample, around four fifths were seen once. The sequenced sample consisted of peripheral blood. The source is a woman in her 70s with active or convalescent COVID-19.

This chain connects TRBV28 to TRBJ2-1; weak D call: TRBD1 (5 bases). Deletions cut 4 bases from V and 10 bases from J, with 23 bases between. The CDR3 extends over 16 amino acids. Germline values: CDR1 MDHEN, CDR2 SYDVKM. CDR3 in amino acids: CASSSPIGAGDQEQFF. The CDR3 nucleotides read TGTGCCAGCAGTTCCCCCATTGGGGCAGGAGATCAGGAGCAGTTCTTC.

The chain recombines TRBV7-9 with TRBJ2-7; 7 bases map to TRBD2. This CDR3 contains 14 residues. The germline V gene encodes CDR1 SEHNR and CDR2 FQNEAQ (reference sequence). V lost 2 bases to trimming and J lost 1 base; unmatched junction nucleotides: 2. CDR3 bases: TGTGCCAGCAGCTTACTAGCGGAATCCTACGAGCAGTACTTC. Amino acids: CASSLLAESYEQYF.

The chain recombines TRBV3-1 (or the pseudogene TRBV3-2) with TRBJ2-1, with a possible D match to TRBD2 (6 bases). Germline values: CDR1 LGHDT, CDR2 YNNKEL (reference sequence). The CDR3 has 13 amino acids. Trimming shortened V by 4 bases and J by 4 bases, and 8 bases separated the two germline ends. CDR3 sequence: CASSLLAYNEQFF. DNA for the CDR3: TGTGCCAGCAGCCTGCTAGCGTACAATGAGCAGTTCTTC.

The chain joins TRBV11-2 to TRBJ1-3; D not certain. Germline V gene data show CDR1 as SGHAT and CDR2 as FQNNGV. The CDR3 is 16 amino acids. With 0 bases removed from V and 0 bases from J, the gap between germline ends came to 9 bases. In nucleotides, the CDR3 is TGTGCCAGCAGCTTAGATCGCGGGGTCTCTGGAAACACCATATATTTT. It codes for CASSLDRGVSGNTIYF.

DNA of the CDR3: TGTGCCAGCACCACCCCCGGGAACATTCAGTACTTC. It yields the protein CASTTPGNIQYF. The V gene is TRBV2, the J gene TRBJ2-4; D not certain. Germline-derived CDR1 and CDR2 are SNHLY and FYNNEI. CDR3 length: 12 amino acids. V gave up 7 bases and J gave up 7 bases, with 11 bases separating them.

This chain joins TRBV27 and TRBJ2-2, with 9 bases aligning to TRBD2. The length of the CDR3 is 15 residues. V lost 3 bases and J lost 4; bases outside the gene matches: 3. The V gene's germline CDR1 is MNHEY and CDR2 SMNVEV (reference sequence). The CDR3 here is CASSLFSGSTGELFF. CDR3 coding DNA: TGTGCCAGCAGTTTGTTTAGCGGGAGCACCGGGGAGCTGTTTTTT.

V and J are TRBV5-6 and TRBJ2-7, with 10 nucleotides matching TRBD1. With 6 bases clipped from V and 0 bases from J, the junction kept 6 bases outside the gene matches. This CDR3 contains 15 residues. CDR1 is SGHDT, CDR2 YYEEEE, per germline. This CDR3 is CASNRRQGASYEQYF. The CDR3 bases are TGTGCCAGCAACCGGAGACAGGGGGCCTCCTACGAGCAGTACTTC.

The genes are TRBV6-6 and TRBJ2-7, with 9 bases fitting TRBD1. The CDR3 consists of 15 residues. V dropped 6 bases and J dropped 3; count of bases not matched to a gene: 9. CDR1 and CDR2 from the germline V gene are MNHNY and SVGAGI (reference sequence). CDR3 bases: TGTGCCAGCAGATCCGGACAGGGGTTATTCTACGAGCAGTACTTC. It translates to CASRSGQGLFYEQYF.

The rearrangement uses TRBV18 and TRBJ2-3; maybe TRBD1 (5 bases). V was cut by 0 bases and J by 0 bases, with 10 bases left in between. Germline loops: CDR1 KGHSH, CDR2 LQKENI. This CDR3 has 16 residues. Written as DNA, the CDR3 is TGTGCCAGCTCACCACCGAAGGGGCGAAGCACAGATACGCAGTATTTT. Protein: CASSPPKGRSTDTQYF.

The CDR3 bases are TGTGCCACCAGTGATTTATATCCGTTAGAGGCTCTGTCCTACAATGAGCAGTTCTTC. Its protein product is CATSDLYPLEALSYNEQFF. The V call is TRBV24-1, the J call TRBJ2-1; D not certain. V lost 1 base and J lost 1, with 19 bases in between. This CDR3 comprises 19 residues. Looked up from germline, CDR1 is KGHDR and CDR2 is SFDVKD.

The chain carries TRBV18 and TRBJ1-3, with 7 bases aligning to TRBD1. CDR3 size: 14 residues. Trimming cost V 3 bases and J 2 bases; bases outside gene matches: 1. CDR1 and CDR2 (germline): KGHSH, LQKENI. This chain's CDR3 is CASSPDRTGNTIYF. The CDR3 nucleotides read TGTGCCAGCTCACCGGACAGGACTGGAAACACCATATATTTT.

The chain has TRBV28 and TRBJ2-1, with 12 bases matching TRBD2. J was trimmed by 8 bases and V by 10 bases; bases with no gene match: 15. Germline V gives CDR1 MDHEN, CDR2 SYDVKM. The CDR3 loop spans 16 amino acids. The DNA for the CDR3 is TGTGCCACCTCTTCTTACCTAGCGGGAGGGTTGGATGAGCAGTTCTTC. Protein sequence: CATSSYLAGGLDEQFF. The full variable domain, with the rest looked up from reference TRBV28 and TRBJ2-1, is DVKVTQSSRYLVKRTGEKVFLECVQDMDHENMFWYRQDPGLGLRLIYFSYDVKMKEKGDIPEGYSVSREKKERFSLILESASTNQTSMYLCATSSYLAGGLDEQFFGPGTRLTVL.

V and J are TRBV27 and TRBJ1-1; possible D gene TRBD1, 5 bases. Germline V CDR1 and CDR2: MNHEY, SMNVEV (reference sequence). V lost 5 bases and J 2 bases, leaving 24 bases between the germline ends. The CDR3 consists of 18 residues. The CDR3 region has the DNA TGTGCCAGCAGTGCCCGGCCCCCCGCCTACCAGGGTAACACTGAAGCTTTCTTT. This encodes CASSARPPAYQGNTEAFF.

The CDR3 spells CSASQGETQYF. As DNA, the CDR3 is TGCAGTGCTAGCCAGGGGGAGACCCAGTACTTC. The V call is TRBV20-1, the J call TRBJ2-5; D perhaps matches TRBD1 (6 bases). Germline CDR1 DFQATT, CDR2 SNEGSKA (reference sequence). V shed 3 bases and J shed 5 bases, with 7 bases lying between them. The CDR3 extends over 11 amino acids.

The chain uses TRBV30 and TRBJ1-2; unclear D gene. Germline CDR1 GTSNPN, CDR2 SVGIG (reference sequence). The CDR3 has 14 amino acids. V lost 1 base to trimming and J lost 2 bases, with 11 bases between them. The CDR3 reads CAWSGNTGNYGYTF. The CDR3 DNA sequence: TGTGCCTGGAGTGGAAATACCGGGAACTATGGCTACACCTTC.

Only a few counts were recorded for this clone. The V gene is TRBV6-1, the J gene TRBJ1-3; D unresolved. The CDR3 contains 15 residues. The V and J ends lost 2 bases and 2 bases respectively, with 10 bases between them. The germline CDR1 and CDR2 sequences are MNHNS and SASEGT. CDR3: CASSETGYTGNTIYF. The CDR3 nucleotides are TGTGCCAGCAGTGAAACCGGGTACACTGGAAACACCATATATTTT.

V gene TRBV19 combines with J gene TRBJ1-1; 7 nucleotides line up with TRBD1. Germline V gene lookup returns CDR1 LNHDA and CDR2 SQIVND (reference sequence). With V trimmed by 5 bases and J by 0 bases, 6 bases remained unmatched. The CDR3 consists of 15 residues. DNA for the CDR3: TGTGCCAGTAGTCCCCGAGGGACAGTGAACACTGAAGCTTTCTTT. The encoded protein is CASSPRGTVNTEAFF.

As concerns this clone: Other DNA variants within this sample encode the same CDR3. The chain joins TRBV27 to TRBJ2-7; 9 bases agree with TRBD1. Germline V gene sequence: CDR1 MNHEY, CDR2 SMNVEV (reference sequence). The CDR3 has 15 amino acids. Trimming took 2 bases from V and 3 from J; bases not matched to a gene: 5. CDR3 region: CASSLTGTGLYEQYF. The DNA of the CDR3 is TGTGCCAGCAGTTTAACCGGGACAGGGCTCTACGAGCAGTACTTC.

The chain employs TRBV28 and TRBJ2-7; TRBD2 aligns across 9 bases. Trimming took 5 bases from V and 2 from J; bases not matched to a gene: 4. CDR1 and CDR2 (germline): MDHEN, SYDVKM. This CDR3 is 14 amino acids long. The CDR3 DNA follows: TGTGCCAGCAGTATCCTAGCGGGAACCTACGAGCAGTACTTC. Residues: CASSILAGTYEQYF.

This chain uses TRBV9 with TRBJ2-7, with a tentative D call TRBD1 (7 bases). This CDR3 has 14 residues. Trimming cost V 3 bases and J 9 bases, with 19 bases left between them. CDR1 SGDLS and CDR2 YYNGEE come from the germline V gene. CDR3 DNA: TGTGCCAGCAGCGACCTCGCAGGGGGGTTGGGGCAGTACTTC. Amino acids: CASSDLAGGLGQYF. The entire variable domain, with the rest obtained from reference TRBV9 and TRBJ2-7, is as follows: DSGVTQTPKHLITATGQRVTLRCSPRSGDLSVYWYQQSLDQGLQFLIQYYNGEERAKGNILERFSAQQFPDLHSELNLSSLELGDSALYFCASSDLAGGLGQYFGPGTRLTVT.

The V gene is TRBV7-9, the J gene TRBJ2-3; 12 bases align to TRBD2. CDR1 and CDR2 from the germline V gene are SEHNR and FQNEAQ (reference sequence). The CDR3 runs 16 residues. The V and J ends lost 5 bases and 2 bases, in that order; junction bases with no gene match: 5. The CDR3 DNA is TGTGCCAGCAGCCCGGGACTAGCGGGTAACACAGATACGCAGTATTTT. This translates into CASSPGLAGNTDTQYF. The entire variable domain, with the rest obtained from reference TRBV7-9 and TRBJ2-3, is as follows: DTGVSQNPRHKITKRGQNVTFRCDPISEHNRLYWYRQTLGQGPEFLTYFQNEAQLEKSRLLSDRFSAERPKGSFSTLEIQRTEQGDSAMYLCASSPGLAGNTDTQYFGPGTRLTVL.